The rows below give T cell receptor beta chains drawn from one sample of a study of vaccination and CD4 T cells after COVID-19. TCRdb analysed the PCR reads with MiXCR anew, one entry per CDR3 protein. This table holds 15,000 to 20,000 distinct CDR3 sequences, about 61% found once. These receptors have no identified antigens. The sample taken for sequencing was CD4+ T cells from blood, cultured in vitro. The receptor set was obtained from a human donor who had recovered from COVID-19. Each CDR3 is given with its conserved first and last residue. Each record gives: V gene, J gene, clone size, CDR3 length, D gene, CDR3 protein, CDR3 DNA. D genes are given only for firm matches. The size of a clone is reported for some rows only, either as once, few or many, or as a class for expanded clones.

>TRBV19|TRBJ1-5|.|18|.
CASTPIGGEVISNQPQHF
TGTGCCAGTACTCCAATCGGGGGGGAGGTTATTAGCAATCAGCCCCAGCATTTT
>TRBV14|TRBJ1-6|.|15|TRBD1
CASSQMGQVNSPLHF
TGTGCCAGCAGCCAAATGGGACAGGTGAATTCACCCCTCCACTTT
>TRBV5-1|TRBJ2-7|.|15|.
CASSLETGASYEQYF
TGCGCCAGCAGCTTGGAAACCGGGGCCTCCTACGAGCAGTACTTC
>TRBV5-5|TRBJ2-7|.|16|TRBD1
CASSLGPDRQIYEQYF
TGTGCCAGCAGCTTGGGTCCGGACAGGCAAATCTACGAGCAGTACTTC
>TRBV7-8|TRBJ2-2|few|17|TRBD2
CASSLQGLAGNTGELFF
TGTGCCAGCAGCTTACAGGGACTAGCGGGAAACACCGGGGAGCTGTTTTTT
>TRBV6-1|TRBJ2-7|.|14|.
CASRDRTRSYEQYF
TGTGCCAGCCGCGACAGGACCCGTTCCTACGAGCAGTACTTC
>TRBV15|TRBJ2-7|few|16|TRBD2
CATSRDIGTSGYEQYF
TGTGCCACCAGCAGAGATATAGGGACTAGCGGCTACGAGCAGTACTTC
>TRBV7-3|TRBJ1-1|.|13|.
CASSGTGTTEAFF
TGTGCCAGCAGCGGTACAGGGACCACTGAAGCTTTCTTT
>TRBV7-9|TRBJ1-5|.|14|.
CASSLGGRYQPQHF
TGTGCCAGCAGCTTAGGAGGACGCTACCAGCCCCAGCATTTT
>TRBV20-1|TRBJ1-5|.|16|TRBD1
CSVLTLPGGGNQPQHF
TGCAGTGTCCTAACCCTACCAGGGGGAGGCAATCAGCCCCAGCATTTT
>TRBV28|TRBJ1-1|.|12|.
CASSFGGTRAFF
TGTGCCAGCAGTTTCGGAGGGACTCGGGCTTTCTTT
>TRBV20-1|TRBJ2-7|.|14|TRBD1
CSATSGTGGHEQYF
TGCAGTGCTACTTCCGGCACAGGGGGCCACGAGCAGTACTTC
>TRBV20-1|TRBJ2-7|.|13|.
CSANHRDSYEQYF
TGCAGTGCTAATCACCGGGACTCCTACGAGCAGTACTTC
>TRBV24-1|TRBJ1-3|.|16|.
CATSDPGTGSGNTIYF
TGTGCCACCAGTGATCCCGGGACCGGCTCTGGAAACACCATATATTTT
>TRBV11-3|TRBJ1-2|few|13|.
CASSLDAGYGYTF
TGTGCCAGCAGCTTAGATGCAGGGTACGGCTACACCTTC
>TRBV27|TRBJ1-4|.|15|.
CASSLSGQFREKLFF
TGTGCCAGCAGTTTATCAGGACAGTTCCGTGAAAAACTGTTTTTT
>TRBV6-1|TRBJ1-2|.|17|TRBD1
CASRPEVGQGFNYGYTF
TGTGCCAGCCGCCCTGAAGTCGGACAGGGTTTCAACTATGGCTACACCTTC
>TRBV6-2/TRBV6-3|TRBJ2-3|.|20|TRBD2
CASSYPGLAGPYTIRDTQYF
TGTGCCAGCAGTTATCCGGGACTAGCGGGACCTTATACCATAAGGGATACGCAGTATTTT
>TRBV5-1|TRBJ1-1|.|14|TRBD1
CASSLQGGDTEAFF
TGCGCCAGCAGCTTACAGGGGGGGGACACTGAAGCTTTCTTT
>TRBV6-4|TRBJ2-7|.|16|TRBD2
CASSARWTSGVYEQYF
TGTGCCAGCAGCGCACGTTGGACTAGCGGAGTCTACGAGCAGTACTTC
>TRBV4-1|TRBJ1-2|.|14|.
CASSQEMGARGYTF
TGCGCCAGCAGCCAAGAGATGGGTGCGCGAGGCTACACCTTC
>TRBV20-1|TRBJ2-2|few|14|TRBD2
CSARTGGRTGELFF
TGCAGTGCTAGAACGGGAGGGAGGACCGGGGAGCTGTTTTTT
>TRBV2|TRBJ2-1|.|13|.
CASSEAGGGEQFF
TGTGCCAGCAGTGAAGCGGGCGGCGGTGAGCAGTTCTTC
>TRBV5-4|TRBJ1-2|.|16|.
CASSSWVVQANYGYTF
TGTGCCAGCAGCTCATGGGTAGTCCAGGCGAACTATGGCTACACCTTC
>TRBV19|TRBJ2-7|.|14|.
CASRFRDGTYEQYF
TGTGCCAGTAGATTCCGGGACGGGACCTACGAGCAGTACTTC
>TRBV27|TRBJ2-3|.|16|TRBD2
CTSSPQLAGVADTQYF
TGTACCAGCAGTCCCCAACTAGCGGGAGTTGCAGATACGCAGTATTTT
>TRBV3-1|TRBJ1-5|.|15|.
CASSQGPEGHQPQHF
TGTGCCAGCAGCCAAGGCCCGGAGGGACATCAGCCCCAGCATTTT
>TRBV6-2/TRBV6-3|TRBJ1-2|.|13|.
CASSLGTNYGYTF
TGTGCCAGCAGTTTGGGGACAAATTATGGCTACACCTTC
>TRBV20-1|TRBJ2-3|.|13|.
CSVGGGGTDTQYF
TGCAGTGTAGGGGGGGGAGGGACAGATACGCAGTATTTT
>TRBV7-2|TRBJ2-4|.|14|TRBD1
CASSLGQGGGIQYF
TGTGCCAGCAGCTTGGGACAGGGAGGGGGCATTCAGTACTTC
>TRBV4-2|TRBJ2-1|.|16|.
CASSQAGGGVYNEQFF
TGTGCCAGCAGCCAAGCTGGAGGGGGCGTCTACAATGAGCAGTTCTTC
>TRBV19|TRBJ2-7|.|15|.
CASSPGVLDSYEQYF
TGTGCCAGTAGTCCCGGGGTACTAGACTCCTACGAGCAGTACTTC
>TRBV27|TRBJ1-6|few|17|.
CASSLSNLIGRGSPLHF
TGTGCCAGCAGTTTATCGAATCTTATAGGGAGAGGTTCACCCCTCCACTTT
>TRBV20-1|TRBJ1-1|.|11|.
CSASWGVEAFF
TGCAGTGCTAGTTGGGGAGTTGAAGCTTTCTTT
>TRBV12-3/TRBV12-4|TRBJ2-1|.|12|.
CASSPLANEQFF
TGTGCCAGCAGCCCTCTAGCGAATGAGCAGTTCTTC
>TRBV19|TRBJ2-7|.|17|TRBD1
CASSPRKGTGGVDEQYF
TGTGCCAGTAGTCCCCGTAAAGGAACAGGGGGAGTCGACGAGCAGTACTTC
>TRBV20-1|TRBJ2-1|.|13|.
CSASWRDYNEQFF
TGCAGTGCTAGTTGGCGGGATTACAATGAGCAGTTCTTC
>TRBV7-2|TRBJ1-5|.|16|TRBD1
CASSPGTGGNGQPQHF
TGTGCCAGCAGCCCAGGGACAGGGGGAAACGGGCAGCCCCAGCATTTT
>TRBV4-1|TRBJ2-7|few|13|.
CASSHATRNEQYF
TGCGCCAGCAGCCACGCGACTAGAAACGAGCAGTACTTC
>TRBV6-2/TRBV6-3|TRBJ1-1|few|14|.
CASSWTTGNTEAFF
TGCGCCAGCAGTTGGACGACAGGCAACACTGAAGCTTTCTTT
>TRBV18|TRBJ1-1|.|15|.
CASSPEQRPNTEAFF
TGTGCCAGCTCACCCGAACAGAGACCGAACACTGAAGCTTTCTTT
>TRBV11-2|TRBJ2-3|.|16|TRBD2
CASSPGTSGSLDTQYF
TGTGCCAGCAGCCCGGGGACTAGCGGGAGTTTAGATACGCAGTATTTT
>TRBV6-2/TRBV6-3|TRBJ2-2|medium-sized|12|.
CASSPNTGELFF
TGTGCCAGCAGCCCGAACACCGGGGAGCTGTTTTTT